A selection of T cell receptor beta chains follows, all from one sample in a study of T cells after yellow fever vaccination. TCRdb processed the 5' RACE reads anew with MiXCR; each CDR3 protein has one entry. The sample contains fewer than 650,000 distinct CDR3 sequences, 20% to 25% of which appear only once. Material: PBMCs, obtained roughly 20 days after the first yellow fever vaccination. These receptors were taken from a man younger than 30 who received the YFV17D yellow fever vaccine. Both conserved end residues are trimmed from each CDR3. Fields, in order: clone size, CDR3 length, V gene, J gene, CDR3 protein. Size tells how often a clone was seen (once, few, many) or the class of an expanded clone, and some rows leave it out.

clone size: NA
CDR3 length: 11
V gene: TRBV10-3
J gene: TRBJ2-3
CDR3 protein: AITGGAEDTQY

clone size: NA
CDR3 length: 13
V gene: TRBV7-9
J gene: TRBJ2-7
CDR3 protein: ASSWTGDGSYEQY

clone size: NA
CDR3 length: 16
V gene: TRBV11-1
J gene: TRBJ2-1
CDR3 protein: ASSSIGPGTGEDNEQF

clone size: NA
CDR3 length: 12
V gene: TRBV5-5
J gene: TRBJ1-1
CDR3 protein: ASSLGSGYTEAF

clone size: once
CDR3 length: 12
V gene: TRBV7-9
J gene: TRBJ2-7
CDR3 protein: ASSQPGRTYEQY

clone size: NA
CDR3 length: 9
V gene: TRBV7-9
J gene: TRBJ2-7
CDR3 protein: ASSLEGPAH

clone size: few
CDR3 length: 12
V gene: TRBV7-2
J gene: TRBJ2-2
CDR3 protein: ASSFGGGSGELF

clone size: NA
CDR3 length: 10
V gene: TRBV11-3
J gene: TRBJ2-2
CDR3 protein: ASSGTVGELF

clone size: once
CDR3 length: 13
V gene: TRBV7-6
J gene: TRBJ1-1
CDR3 protein: ASSSSGTGVPEAF

clone size: few
CDR3 length: 13
V gene: TRBV7-3
J gene: TRBJ2-5
CDR3 protein: ASSRTGLLQETQY

clone size: NA
CDR3 length: 12
V gene: TRBV12-3/TRBV12-4
J gene: TRBJ1-5
CDR3 protein: ASSFQGESQPQH

clone size: NA
CDR3 length: 12
V gene: TRBV4-1
J gene: TRBJ1-1
CDR3 protein: ASSPRGPNTEAF

clone size: many
CDR3 length: 12
V gene: TRBV5-1
J gene: TRBJ2-5
CDR3 protein: ASSLGGIQETQY

clone size: NA
CDR3 length: 15
V gene: TRBV27
J gene: TRBJ1-6
CDR3 protein: TSSFLAPETGNSPLH

clone size: NA
CDR3 length: 11
V gene: TRBV30
J gene: TRBJ2-7
CDR3 protein: AWSVRAMYEQY

clone size: few
CDR3 length: 13
V gene: TRBV30
J gene: TRBJ2-3
CDR3 protein: AWSSERASTDTQY

clone size: NA
CDR3 length: 13
V gene: TRBV6-2/TRBV6-3
J gene: TRBJ2-3
CDR3 protein: ASSRLEIRTDTQY

clone size: NA
CDR3 length: 13
V gene: TRBV20-1
J gene: TRBJ2-7
CDR3 protein: SAARTRGSSYEQY

clone size: few
CDR3 length: 12
V gene: TRBV28
J gene: TRBJ2-4
CDR3 protein: ASSFGGSQNIQY

clone size: NA
CDR3 length: 12
V gene: TRBV10-2
J gene: TRBJ2-1
CDR3 protein: ASRGTSTYNEQF

clone size: NA
CDR3 length: 19
V gene: TRBV6-2/TRBV6-3
J gene: TRBJ2-3
CDR3 protein: ASGLPGTSGGRTDSTDTQY

clone size: NA
CDR3 length: 10
V gene: TRBV7-7
J gene: TRBJ2-3
CDR3 protein: ATGLMAYTQY

clone size: few
CDR3 length: 9
V gene: TRBV28
J gene: TRBJ1-2
CDR3 protein: ASSPRDGYT

clone size: NA
CDR3 length: 15
V gene: TRBV6-1
J gene: TRBJ2-1
CDR3 protein: ASSADRGRFPYNEQF

clone size: few
CDR3 length: 12
V gene: TRBV29-1
J gene: TRBJ1-2
CDR3 protein: SVEVSSTNYGYT

clone size: few
CDR3 length: 11
V gene: TRBV27
J gene: TRBJ2-1
CDR3 protein: ASRGTVDNEQF

clone size: once
CDR3 length: 14
V gene: TRBV10-2
J gene: TRBJ2-5
CDR3 protein: ASSESYGAGQETQY

clone size: NA
CDR3 length: 14
V gene: TRBV7-9
J gene: TRBJ2-7
CDR3 protein: ASSGPLAGQPYEQY

clone size: NA
CDR3 length: 11
V gene: TRBV30
J gene: TRBJ2-7
CDR3 protein: AWSRDSSYEQY

clone size: NA
CDR3 length: 15
V gene: TRBV20-1
J gene: TRBJ2-3
CDR3 protein: SAANPLADLIADTQY

clone size: NA
CDR3 length: 13
V gene: TRBV27
J gene: TRBJ2-7
CDR3 protein: ASSLSFGGFYEQY

clone size: NA
CDR3 length: 13
V gene: TRBV5-1
J gene: TRBJ1-6
CDR3 protein: ASNQAGGPGSPLH

clone size: few
CDR3 length: 11
V gene: TRBV20-1
J gene: TRBJ1-1
CDR3 protein: SARGRRNTEAF

clone size: NA
CDR3 length: 12
V gene: TRBV7-2
J gene: TRBJ1-5
CDR3 protein: ASSLGAANQPQH

clone size: NA
CDR3 length: 10
V gene: TRBV7-9
J gene: TRBJ1-6
CDR3 protein: ASSLEVSPLH

clone size: NA
CDR3 length: 11
V gene: TRBV20-1
J gene: TRBJ2-5
CDR3 protein: SARAGGWETQY

clone size: NA
CDR3 length: 11
V gene: TRBV20-1
J gene: TRBJ1-2
CDR3 protein: SARQGSLQGYT

clone size: NA
CDR3 length: 13
V gene: TRBV7-8
J gene: TRBJ2-5
CDR3 protein: ASTVERPTQETQY

clone size: many
CDR3 length: 12
V gene: TRBV5-1
J gene: TRBJ1-1
CDR3 protein: ASSSRGMNTEAF

clone size: few
CDR3 length: 12
V gene: TRBV7-9
J gene: TRBJ1-5
CDR3 protein: ASSVDRVGEPQH

clone size: few
CDR3 length: 12
V gene: TRBV12-3/TRBV12-4
J gene: TRBJ1-1
CDR3 protein: ASTLDSVNTEAF

clone size: few
CDR3 length: 11
V gene: TRBV29-1
J gene: TRBJ1-1
CDR3 protein: SFRQVTNTEAF

clone size: NA
CDR3 length: 11
V gene: TRBV10-3
J gene: TRBJ1-1
CDR3 protein: AIQPQGPTEAF

clone size: few
CDR3 length: 19
V gene: TRBV5-6
J gene: TRBJ2-2
CDR3 protein: ASSVAPHTLWGQGLAGELF

clone size: NA
CDR3 length: 14
V gene: TRBV3-1
J gene: TRBJ2-5
CDR3 protein: ASSQEAATRGETQY

clone size: few
CDR3 length: 14
V gene: TRBV28
J gene: TRBJ1-1
CDR3 protein: ASSPQGGRRDTEAF

clone size: NA
CDR3 length: 13
V gene: TRBV19
J gene: TRBJ2-3
CDR3 protein: ASTNGQGGFDTQY

clone size: NA
CDR3 length: 14
V gene: TRBV18
J gene: TRBJ1-4
CDR3 protein: ASSLEGASGNEKLF

clone size: few
CDR3 length: 13
V gene: TRBV18
J gene: TRBJ2-1
CDR3 protein: ASSISVISYNEQF

clone size: NA
CDR3 length: 14
V gene: TRBV7-6
J gene: TRBJ2-1
CDR3 protein: ASSLLRENGYNEQF

clone size: NA
CDR3 length: 12
V gene: TRBV12-3/TRBV12-4
J gene: TRBJ2-3
CDR3 protein: ASGGDSFTDTQY